Presented here are 31 T cell receptor beta chains from one specimen sequenced in a study of OX40 agonist ivuxolimab in advanced cancers. Data came from immunoSEQ multiplex PCR; TCRdb stores just in-frame clones and leaves some out. The sample holds approximately 65,000 clones, roughly 84% seen once. The specimen comprised CD4+ or CD8+ T cells sorted from blood, sampled in a trial of the OX40 agonist ivuxolimab. These receptors were collected from an adult with an advanced solid tumor such as melanoma, head and neck, liver or kidney cancer.

This sequence joins TRBV6-5 and TRBJ2-7; D is perhaps TRBD2 (5 bases). CDR3 length: 15 amino acids. Per the germline V gene, CDR1 is MNHEY and CDR2 is SVGAGI. Trimming cost V 2 bases and J 3 bases, with 14 bases left between them. The CDR3, as DNA: TGTGCCAGCAGTTACGAACCTGGACGGGACTACGAGCAGTACTTC. Protein product: CASSYEPGRDYEQYF.

The V gene is TRBV19, the J gene TRBJ1-6; D is perhaps TRBD1 (6 bases). The germline V and J ends were trimmed by 3 bases and 7 bases, with 10 bases remaining between them. Germline V lookup: CDR1 LNHDA, CDR2 SQIVND (reference sequence). This CDR3 is built from 14 residues. CDR3 amino acids: CASSIRGQNSPLHF. The CDR3 DNA reads as TGTGCCAGTAGTATCCGTGGACAGAATTCACCCCTCCACTTT.

In this sample, this clone turned up a few times. The chain links TRBV18 to TRBJ2-5; possibly TRBD2 for D (5 bases). Per the germline V gene, CDR1 is KGHSH and CDR2 is LQKENI. V was cut by 10 bases and J by 1 base, with 10 bases left in between. The CDR3 covers 12 residues. In DNA form, the CDR3 reads TGTGCCACCGCGGACTTCCAAGAGACCCAGTACTTC. The encoded protein is CATADFQETQYF.

The chain carries TRBV11-2 and TRBJ1-5; unclear D gene. The CDR3 is made up of 14 amino acids. Germline-derived CDR1 and CDR2 are SGHAT and FQNNGV. V lost 1 base and J 5 bases, leaving 9 bases between the germline ends. In DNA form, the CDR3 reads TGTGCCAGCAGCTTAGTCGTCAGCCATCAGCCCCAGCATTTT. This sequence encodes CASSLVVSHQPQHF.

The J gene is TRBJ1-3, the V gene TRBV30; 11 bases line up with TRBD1. This CDR3 is built from 14 residues. Germline CDR1 and CDR2: GTSNPN and SVGIG (reference sequence). Germline trimming cut 5 bases from V and 1 base from J; bases unmatched to any gene: 1. The CDR3 coding sequence is TGTGCCTGGGGGACAGGGGGGTCTGGAAACACCATATATTTT. Encoded protein: CAWGTGGSGNTIYF.

V and J are TRBV5-1 and TRBJ1-2; 9 nucleotides agree with TRBD1. V shed 1 base and J 6 bases; nucleotides not matched to a gene: 10. The CDR3 has 16 residues. Germline CDR1 is SGHRS and CDR2 is YFSETQ. The CDR3 DNA reads TGCGCCAGCAGCTTGCTCCCGACAGGGGGAACGGATGGCTACACCTTC. Its protein product is CASSLLPTGGTDGYTF.

The chain carries TRBV25-1 and TRBJ1-2; a weak D match, TRBD1 (5 bases). Germline V gives CDR1 MGHDK, CDR2 SYGVNS. Trimming stripped 4 bases from V and 5 bases from J, with 14 bases between. This CDR3 has 14 amino acids. The DNA for the CDR3 is TGTGCCAGCAGTGGGGGACCCCCTTCGTATGGCTACACCTTC. It yields the protein CASSGGPPSYGYTF.

This clone was detected once. The chain employs TRBV11-2 and TRBJ2-5; D is perhaps TRBD2 (6 bases). Germline CDR1 is SGHAT and CDR2 is FQNNGV. Trimming cost V 5 bases and J 2 bases, with 21 bases left between them. CDR3 length: 17 amino acids. CDR3 protein: CASSGTGGGVGQETQYF. Written as DNA, the CDR3 is TGTGCCAGCAGCGGAACCGGAGGAGGGGTTGGTCAAGAGACCCAGTACTTC.

J is TRBJ2-3 and V is TRBV2, with TRBD2 matching 11 bases. V was clipped by 8 bases and J by 4 bases; unmatched bases: 2. The CDR3 contains 13 residues. Looked up from germline, CDR1 is SNHLY and CDR2 is FYNNEI. CDR3 loop: CASGTSGSDTQYF. As DNA, the CDR3 is TGTGCCAGCGGGACTAGCGGCTCAGATACGCAGTATTTT.

V and J are TRBV5-4 and TRBJ2-1; 8 positions agree with TRBD2. Germline CDR1 reads SGHNT; CDR2 reads YYREEE (reference sequence). Trimming removed 4 bases from V and 4 bases from J; junction bases left unmatched: 1. The CDR3 contains 13 residues. The CDR3 sequence is CASSGGGYNEQFF. CDR3 nucleotides: TGTGCCAGCAGCGGCGGGGGGTACAATGAGCAGTTCTTC. The full variable domain, with the rest looked up from reference TRBV5-4 and TRBJ2-1, is ETGVTQSPTHLIKTRGQQVTLRCSSQSGHNTVSWYQQALGQGPQFIFQYYREEENGRGNFPPRFSGLQFPNYSSELNVNALELDDSALYLCASSGGGYNEQFFGPGTRLTVL.

The chain recombines TRBV6-1 with TRBJ1-6; D call uncertain. Germline lookup yields CDR1 MNHNS and CDR2 SASEGT. The CDR3 extends over 15 amino acids. Trimming shortened V by 5 bases and J by 7 bases, and 15 bases separated the two germline ends. CDR3 bases: TGTGCCAGCAGTCCAACCGGGCCCCCGAATTCACCCCTCCACTTT. As protein: CASSPTGPPNSPLHF.

The rearrangement uses TRBV18 and TRBJ2-5; possibly TRBD2 for D (6 bases). V was pared by 2 bases and J by 2 bases, with 12 bases between. The CDR3 is 15 residues long. Germline-derived CDR1 and CDR2 are KGHSH and LQKENI. The CDR3 reads CASSPRNGGQETQYF. The CDR3 DNA is TGTGCCAGCTCACCAAGGAATGGAGGGCAAGAGACCCAGTACTTC.

This clone appeared a few times. V is TRBV5-1 and J is TRBJ2-7; 14 bases fit TRBD2. CDR1 SGHRS and CDR2 YFSETQ come from the germline V gene. The CDR3 has 16 residues. The junction had 9 bases not matched to a gene; V was cut back by 4 bases and J by 6 bases. The CDR3 nucleotides are TGCGCCAGCAGCACCGGGACTAGCGGGGGCCCTAGCGAGCAGTACTTC. It is translated as CASSTGTSGGPSEQYF.

The chain recombines TRBV6-1 with TRBJ2-6; 8 nucleotides line up with TRBD1. CDR1 and CDR2 (germline): MNHNS, SASEGT. V was pared by 5 bases and J by 0 bases, with 9 bases of the junction left unmatched. The CDR3 runs 18 residues. CDR3 sequence: CASSQDRGLPSGANVLTF. CDR3 bases: TGTGCCAGCAGTCAAGACAGGGGACTCCCCTCTGGGGCCAACGTCCTGACTTTC.

The chain recombines TRBV6-1 with TRBJ1-3; D is undetermined. The V end was cut by 6 bases, the J end by 1 base, with 13 bases between. CDR1 is MNHNS, CDR2 SASEGT, per germline. CDR3 length: 15 amino acids. Here the CDR3 DNA reads TGTGCCAGCAGCCGGGAGAGAAGATCTGGAAACACCATATATTTT. It yields the protein CASSRERRSGNTIYF.

CDR3 in DNA: TGTGCCATCAGCGACAGGGTTGATCGTGGTGAGCAGTTCTTC. Translated, it gives CAISDRVDRGEQFF. The rearrangement links TRBV10-3 to TRBJ2-1, with 7 bases identical to TRBD1. With 6 bases clipped from V and 9 bases from J, the junction kept 11 bases outside the gene matches. Germline V gene lookup returns CDR1 ENHRY and CDR2 SYGVKD. The CDR3 contains 14 residues.

The V call is TRBV7-2, the J call TRBJ2-3; 9 bases map to TRBD2. Germline CDR1 and CDR2: SGHTA and FQGNSA. V gave up 2 bases and J gave up 3 bases; unmatched junction bases: 3. This CDR3 comprises 15 residues. CDR3 protein: CASSLNSGGTDTQYF. CDR3 coding DNA: TGTGCCAGCAGCTTAAACAGCGGGGGGACAGATACGCAGTATTTT.

This clone was picked up one time. The chain recombines TRBV29-1 with TRBJ1-5; weak D call: TRBD1 (6 bases). Germline V gene data show CDR1 as SQVTM and CDR2 as ANQGSEA. The CDR3 is 13 residues long. V was cut by 7 bases and J by 4 bases, with 14 bases left in between. Written as DNA, the CDR3 is TGCAGCGGGGGGCGCGGAGGAAATCAGCCCCAGCATTTT. It specifies CSGGRGGNQPQHF.

This clone was observed a few times. The chain carries TRBV6-4 and TRBJ1-5; D gene unclear. Trimming removed 8 bases at V and 7 bases at J, with 18 bases between. This CDR3 has 14 amino acids. CDR1 and CDR2 (germline): MRHNA, SNTAGT. For the CDR3, the DNA is TGTGCCAGCGTGTGGTGGTGGCTCGGACAGCCCCAGCATTTT. Translating it yields CASVWWWLGQPQHF.

The chain is built from TRBV4-2 and TRBJ2-7; 7 bases fit TRBD1. V lost 1 base, J lost 2 bases, and 11 bases stayed unmatched. Germline V gene data show CDR1 as LGHNA and CDR2 as YNFKEQ. The CDR3 runs 17 residues. This CDR3 reads CASSQAPRGTETYEQYF. Written as DNA, the CDR3 is TGTGCCAGCAGCCAAGCCCCCAGGGGGACAGAGACCTACGAGCAGTACTTC.

The J gene is TRBJ1-5, the V gene TRBV6-5; possible D gene TRBD1, 5 bases. The CDR3 runs to 13 residues. Trimming took off 6 bases at V and 4 bases at J, with 10 bases between the two ends. Germline V gives CDR1 MNHEY, CDR2 SVGAGI. As DNA, the CDR3 is TGTGCCAGCAGGAGGGACGGTAATCAGCCCCAGCATTTT. It translates to CASRRDGNQPQHF.

A word on this clone: Other DNA sequences within the sample encode an identical CDR3. This chain uses TRBV7-2 with TRBJ2-3, with D perhaps TRBD2 (7 bases). V lost 0 bases, J lost 3 bases, and 10 bases lay in between. Germline values: CDR1 SGHTA, CDR2 FQGNSA. The CDR3 extends over 15 amino acids. CDR3 nucleotides: TGTGCCAGCAGCTTAGCGGGGGGGCGGACAGATACGCAGTATTTT. Translating gives CASSLAGGRTDTQYF.

V is TRBV7-2 and J is TRBJ2-2; 11 nucleotides match TRBD1. Losses at the gene ends were 1 base for V and 6 bases for J; bases not matched to a gene: 4. The CDR3 is made up of 16 amino acids. The V gene's germline CDR1 is SGHTA and CDR2 FQGNSA. This CDR3 reads CASSLVGQGVAGELFF. In DNA, the CDR3 is TGTGCCAGCAGCTTAGTGGGACAGGGGGTGGCCGGGGAGCTGTTTTTT.

CDR3 coding DNA: TGTGCCAGCAGCGTGAGCTCTGGGGCCAACGTCCTGACTTTC. Its protein product is CASSVSSGANVLTF. The chain recombines TRBV6-6 with TRBJ2-6; unclear D gene. CDR3 length: 14 amino acids. Trimming took off 6 bases at V and 0 bases at J, with 6 bases between the two ends. Germline-derived CDR1 and CDR2 are MNHNY and SVGAGI (reference sequence).

Here the CDR3 reads CASSPDPLAYNEQFF. CDR3 coding DNA: TGTGCCAGCAGCCCCGACCCGTTGGCCTACAATGAGCAGTTCTTC. J is TRBJ2-1 and V is TRBV7-9; D is unclear. This CDR3 is 15 amino acids long. CDR1 is SEHNR, CDR2 FQNEAQ, per germline (reference sequence). The V gene lost 5 bases and the J gene lost 2 bases, with 13 bases spanning the gap.

This chain connects TRBV5-1 to TRBJ2-7, with TRBD1 matching over 9 bases. The CDR3 length is 17 residues. Germline V gene sequence: CDR1 SGHRS, CDR2 YFSETQ. V shed 0 bases and J 5 bases; nucleotides not matched to a gene: 12. DNA of the CDR3: TGCGCCAGCAGCTTGGGCCCCCGGGACAGGGAGGTGGACGAGCAGTACTTC. Its protein is CASSLGPRDREVDEQYF.

V and J are TRBV6-6 and TRBJ1-3; D is ambiguous. The germline gives CDR1 MNHNY, CDR2 SVGAGI (reference sequence). The V gene lost 6 bases and the J gene lost 1 base, with 7 bases spanning the gap. CDR3 size: 13 residues. CDR3 nucleotide sequence: TGTGCCAGCAGCAGTGGATCTGGAAACACCATATATTTT. This gives the protein CASSSGSGNTIYF.

CDR3 loop: CASRASYEQYF. The CDR3 DNA follows: TGTGCCAGCAGGGCTTCCTACGAGCAGTACTTC. The V and J genes are TRBV6-1 and TRBJ2-7; D not certain. The germline CDR1 and CDR2 sequences are MNHNS and SASEGT. The V end was cut by 6 bases, the J end by 1 base, with 4 bases between. The CDR3 covers 11 residues.

This clone has just a few counts. V and J are TRBV6-5 and TRBJ2-5; D is unclear. CDR1 and CDR2 from the germline V gene are MNHEY and SVGAGI. V dropped 4 bases and J dropped 2 bases, with 11 bases sitting between them. There are 14 residues in the CDR3. The CDR3: CASSSRVNQETQYF. CDR3 sequence (DNA): TGTGCCAGCAGTTCCCGGGTCAATCAAGAGACCCAGTACTTC.

This clone has only one observation. V gene TRBV20-1 combines with J gene TRBJ2-3; D unresolved. This CDR3 spans 11 amino acids. V lost 6 bases and J lost 2, with 6 bases in between. Germline CDR1 reads DFQATT; CDR2 reads SNEGSKA (reference sequence). The chain's CDR3 is CSAWHTDTQYF. CDR3 coding DNA: TGCAGTGCGTGGCACACAGATACGCAGTATTTT.

The gene calls are TRBV5-6 and TRBJ1-1; 8 bases match TRBD1. The CDR3 is 14 amino acids. The J segment lost 4 bases and the V segment lost 5 bases, leaving 7 bases of the junction unmatched. CDR1 is SGHDT, CDR2 YYEEEE, per germline. The CDR3 region has the DNA TGTGCCAGCAGTTCCACAGGGGGGAGCACTGAAGCTTTCTTT. This gives the protein CASSSTGGSTEAFF.